This T cell receptor beta chain originates from a study of blood T cells in healthy people across ages (dated by TCRdb to between 2014 and 2016). Context from the whole study: In model experiments, template switching captured roughly one uniquely barcoded TCR beta cDNA molecule for every two T cells. To track age-related changes in TCR beta repertoire diversity, the study relied on deep sequencing normalized with unique cDNA molecular identifiers. Four age groups were formed from the donors: young (average approximately 15 years), middle-aged (around 40), aged (approximately 60) and long-lived (around 80). Donors of different ages were randomly distributed across sequencing lanes to avoid experimental bias. Using the same blood draw, the study looked at two additional independent replicas of 1 million unique cDNA reads for two donors, one aged 18 to 30 and the other aged 80 or older. The investigation overall reported the following: Since profiling was done on bulk unsorted PBMCs, naive and antigen-experienced compartments could not be conclusively compared. Observed TCR beta diversity correlated strongly with the percentage of naive T cells measured by flow cytometry. Estimates of total diversity based on one million sequenced T cells were considered lower bounds and underestimates. Because donor CMV infection status was unknown, age-related changes in expanded clonotypes were potentially confounded. Compared with the aged group, the long-lived group had more naive CD4+ T cells, fewer expanded clones and increased TCR diversity, a pattern suggesting age selection. As age increased, observed TCR beta diversity per million T cells dropped in a roughly linear way, and a significant reduction was already evident by age 40.

Library prep was done by 5' RACE. Sequencing was carried out with an Illumina HiSeq 2500. The second PCR ran for about 6 to 11 cycles and used a J-beta primer mix along with a sample-barcoded 5' primer. A template-switch 5' adaptor carrying 12 random nucleotides introduced a unique molecular identifier onto each TCR beta cDNA molecule. Each sample yielded at least 3 million CDR3-containing paired-end reads. All of the RNA was converted into first-strand cDNA using the Mint cDNA synthesis kit, with a TRBC-specific oligonucleotide serving as the primer. All cDNA was treated with uracil-DNA glycosylase and then went through a first 18-cycle PCR with the universal primers M1SS and BC2_uni_R. The study's own analysis went as follows. For normalization, 1 million high-quality reads were randomly selected from each sample, with every read carrying a distinct molecular identifier. Instead of being binned into consensus sequences, reads with shared molecular identifiers were discarded. CDR3 identification, clonotype clustering and error correction used MiTCR with a Q25 quality threshold and the strictest error-elimination algorithm. A nonparametric unseen species model with Euler transformation was used to estimate a lower bound on total TCR beta diversity. TCRdb ran its own pipeline on the public reads, namely fastp trimming at Q25 and MiXCR clone calling, and kept in-frame beta chains. Under each unique CDR3 protein, matching rows form one entry showing the most common genes and DNA. The V and J calls reflect TCRdb's pipeline rather than the authors' work. Across this sample there are about 640,000 distinct CDR3 sequences, with about 30% seen only once. Approximately 14% of the sample rests with the top ten.

Counted from cysteine to phenylalanine, this CDR3 has 15 amino acids. The DNA shown is the 45-base CDR3, in frame from base 1. The germline V gene gives CDR1 as SNHLY and CDR2 as FYNNEI. Trimmed from V: 4 bases; trimmed from J: 3 bases; junction bases lacking a gene match: 6. The donors were 40 or so Caucasian individuals from Russia, aged roughly 6 to 100 years, who were systemically healthy. Each donor gave about 9.2 milliliters of peripheral blood, drawn into EDTA-treated Vacutainer tubes. PBMCs were isolated by Ficoll-Paque density-gradient centrifugation, with at least 6.5 million obtained per sample. Total RNA, at least 6 micrograms per sample, was extracted from PBMCs with Trizol reagent. The percentages of naive CD45RAhigh/CD27high T cells were determined by flow cytometry on a PBMC aliquot from every donor. This clonotype has at least ten counts. The antigen this receptor binds is unknown. It has no much larger one-base neighbor in the sample; base qualities were not kept.

Sequenced input: blood. This sequence uses TRBV2 and TRBJ1-5; the central 7 bases match TRBD1. This receptor was taken from a woman older than 75 in good health. This receptor carries the CDR3 CASSVNRGTNQPQHF. The nucleotide sequence reads TGTGCCAGCAGTGTAAACAGGGGAACCAATCAGCCCCAGCATTTT.